This TCR beta chain derives from a study of cytomegalovirus exposure and HLA in healthy donors. Looking at the study overall: The use of the same platform for the roughly 130 validation repertoires and the roughly 630 first-cohort repertoires was reported by a later analysis. Findings of the study overall: Cytomegalovirus-associated status was assigned to around 160 TCR beta chains.

Clones were read by immunoSEQ multiplex PCR, and TCRdb kept only the in-frame ones, dropping some. The data contain more than 300,000 clones, 80% to 90% of them seen just once; the ten biggest clones take up approximately 0.84%. Notes on this clone: Antigen specificity is unknown.

The CDR3 consists of 16 residues. The germline gives CDR1 SGHTA, CDR2 FQGNSA. After removal of 5 bases from V and 4 bases from J, the junction contained 6 bases not matched to a gene. The donors were members of the validation cohort, which comprised 120 subjects and was separate from the first cohort of some 680 subjects. The chain is built from TRBV7-2 and TRBJ2-2; 11 bases fit TRBD2. Sequenced material: PBMCs. The receptor was isolated from a woman between 18 and 30 years old in good health and CMV-seronegative. CDR3 nucleotides: TGTGCCAGCAGCCCGTCTAGCGGGAGGAGCACCGGGGAGCTGTTTTTT. Its protein product is CASSPSSGRSTGELFF.